The rows below give T cell receptor beta chains drawn from one sample of a study of OX40 agonist ivuxolimab in advanced cancers. The table came from immunoSEQ multiplex PCR; TCRdb's copy has only in-frame clones and leaves some out. The sample has 65,000 or so clones, about nine tenths seen once; the top ten hold about 2.7%. The specimen comprised CD4+ or CD8+ T cells sorted from blood, sampled in a trial of the OX40 agonist ivuxolimab. The origin of the receptors is an adult with an advanced solid tumor such as melanoma, head and neck, liver or kidney cancer. The CDR3 runs from the conserved cysteine through the conserved F or W. The D gene is left open where the match is weak. Where a row states a size, it is once, few, many or the class of an expanded clone; other rows omit it.

>TRBV19|NA|18|NA|TRBJ2-1
CASSPEGPQGDPYNEQFF
TGTGCCAGTAGTCCCGAAGGGCCTCAGGGAGATCCTTACAATGAGCAGTTCTTC
>TRBV7-9|NA|14|medium-sized|TRBJ2-2
CASSLADPFRELFF
TGTGCCAGCAGCTTAGCAGACCCATTCAGGGAGCTGTTTTTT
>TRBV4-3|NA|16|NA|TRBJ1-6
CASSQAIGLRNSPLHF
TGCGCCAGCAGCCAAGCTATTGGCCTACGTAATTCACCCCTCCACTTT
>TRBV7-9|TRBD2|15|NA|TRBJ2-1
CASSLAGGRYNEQFF
TGTGCCAGCAGCTTGGCGGGGGGGCGCTACAATGAGCAGTTCTTC
>TRBV5-1|NA|15|once|TRBJ2-7
CASSSNVAGEGEQYF
TGCGCCAGCAGCTCAAACGTGGCAGGGGAGGGCGAGCAGTACTTC
>TRBV27|NA|14|NA|TRBJ1-6
CASSLGYYNSPLHF
TGTGCCAGCAGTTTAGGCTACTATAATTCACCCCTCCACTTT
>TRBV10-3|NA|16|once|TRBJ2-3
CARTPIGEASTDTQYF
TGTGCCAGGACTCCGATCGGTGAAGCCAGCACAGATACGCAGTATTTT
>TRBV7-8|NA|20|few|TRBJ2-1
CASSPRRAGRNRGSYNEQFF
TGTGCCAGCAGCCCCCGGCGGGCAGGGAGAAATAGGGGCTCCTACAATGAGCAGTTCTTC
>TRBV30|NA|13|NA|TRBJ1-3
CACDKDSGNTIYF
TGTGCCTGTGACAAGGACTCTGGAAACACCATATATTTT
>TRBV9|NA|12|NA|TRBJ2-1
CASSYLTGEQFF
TGTGCCAGCAGCTATTTAACCGGGGAGCAGTTCTTC
>TRBV7-9|TRBD1|15|NA|TRBJ1-4
CASSDRDRGVEKLFF
TGTGCCAGCAGCGATCGGGACAGGGGGGTTGAAAAACTGTTTTTT
>TRBV7-2|TRBD1|14|few|TRBJ1-3
CASSPGQAGNTIYF
TGTGCCAGCAGCCCCGGACAGGCGGGGAACACCATATATTTT
>TRBV6-1|NA|12|NA|TRBJ1-6
CASSESRAPLHF
TGTGCCAGCAGTGAATCTCGGGCACCCCTCCACTTT
>TRBV28|NA|13|NA|TRBJ1-4
CASSSLRDEKLFF
TGTGCCAGCAGTTCACTTCGGGATGAAAAACTGTTTTTT
>TRBV7-9|TRBD2|15|NA|TRBJ2-3
CASSFLAGGTDTQYF
TGTGCCAGCAGCTTCCTAGCGGGGGGCACAGATACGCAGTATTTT
>TRBV12-5|NA|18|NA|TRBJ1-6
CASGLGPGWSTDNSPLHF
TGTGCTAGTGGTTTGGGACCCGGGTGGAGTACGGATAATTCACCCCTCCACTTT
>TRBV30|TRBD2|13|few|TRBJ2-2
CAWTSGNTGELFF
TGTGCCTGGACTAGCGGAAACACCGGGGAGCTGTTTTTT
>TRBV4-2|NA|16|NA|TRBJ2-3
CASSQDRPGNRNTQYF
TGTGCCAGCAGCCAAGATCGTCCTGGGAATAGGAATACGCAGTATTTT
>TRBV7-6|TRBD2|14|once|TRBJ2-3
CASSQLAITDTQYF
TGTGCCAGCAGTCAACTAGCGATAACAGATACGCAGTATTTT
>TRBV28|TRBD2|15|NA|TRBJ2-1
CASSLLAGVRNEQFF
TGTGCCAGCAGTTTATTAGCGGGGGTCAGGAATGAGCAGTTCTTC
>TRBV28|NA|14|NA|TRBJ2-7
CASSDPGRTYEQYF
TGTGCCAGCAGTGACCCGGGCCGAACCTACGAGCAGTACTTC
>TRBV28|NA|16|NA|TRBJ1-2
CASSLSGGRIQGGYTF
TGTGCCAGCAGTTTAAGCGGGGGTAGAATCCAGGGTGGCTACACCTTC
>TRBV14|TRBD1|15|NA|TRBJ1-2
CASSHTGTENYGYTF
TGTGCCAGCAGCCACACCGGGACAGAAAACTATGGCTACACCTTC
>TRBV23-1|TRBD1|13|NA|TRBJ1-2
CASRQTGQHGYTF
TGCGCCAGCAGACAAACGGGACAGCATGGCTACACCTTC
>TRBV5-1|NA|11|NA|TRBJ2-5
CASSLSETQYF
TGCGCCAGCAGCTTATCAGAGACCCAGTACTTC
>TRBV5-4|NA|15|once|TRBJ2-1
CASSGVTGSYNEQLF
TGTGCCAGCAGCGGGGTTACAGGCTCCTACAATGAGCAGCTCTTC
>TRBV6-1|NA|14|NA|TRBJ1-2
CASRYAESNYGYTF
TGTGCCAGCAGGTATGCAGAATCTAACTATGGCTACACCTTC
>TRBV6-5|NA|14|NA|TRBJ1-2
CASSYSPNSYGYTF
TGTGCCAGCAGTTACTCTCCGAACAGCTATGGCTACACCTTC
>TRBV4-1|TRBD1|15|NA|TRBJ2-2
CASSRWQGDTGELFF
TGCGCCAGCAGCCGGTGGCAGGGGGACACCGGGGAGCTGTTTTTT
>TRBV4-2|TRBD1|15|NA|TRBJ1-4
CASSHGTATNEKLFF
TGTGCCAGCAGCCACGGGACAGCAACTAATGAAAAACTGTTTTTT
>TRBV10-3|NA|14|once|TRBJ1-1
CAISGWGIKTEAFF
TGTGCCATCAGTGGGTGGGGGATCAAGACTGAAGCTTTCTTT
>TRBV28|NA|15|NA|TRBJ2-7
CASRGADTTNYEQYF
TGTGCCAGCAGGGGGGCCGACACGACCAACTACGAGCAGTACTTC
>TRBV7-9|NA|13|NA|TRBJ1-4
CASSLIGGEKLFF
TGTGCCAGCAGCTTAATCGGGGGGGAAAAACTGTTTTTT
>TRBV20-1|NA|11|NA|TRBJ2-3
CSARVSDTQYF
TGCAGTGCTAGAGTCTCAGATACGCAGTATTTT
>TRBV6-6|NA|13|NA|TRBJ1-3
CASTRVSGNTIYF
TGTGCCAGTACCAGGGTCTCTGGAAACACCATATATTTT
>TRBV5-6|TRBD1|17|NA|TRBJ2-1
CASSFVPRGRGDNEQFF
TGTGCCAGCAGCTTCGTCCCTAGGGGGCGCGGCGACAATGAGCAGTTCTTC
>TRBV14|NA|16|few|TRBJ1-3
CASSQGLASSGNTIYF
TGTGCCAGCAGCCAAGGATTGGCGAGCTCTGGAAACACCATATATTTT
>TRBV5-3|TRBD1|12|few|TRBJ2-7
CARSLGQYEQYF
TGTGCCAGAAGCCTGGGACAGTACGAGCAGTACTTC
>TRBV11-2|NA|14|once|TRBJ1-1
CASSLAGKNTEAFF
TGTGCCAGCAGCTTAGCGGGCAAGAACACTGAAGCTTTCTTT
>TRBV4-3|NA|16|NA|TRBJ2-7
CASSQYTGTSGYEQYF
TGCGCCAGCAGCCAGTACACCGGGACATCCGGCTACGAGCAGTACTTC
>TRBV28|NA|15|NA|TRBJ1-4
CASSLGAGRWEKLFF
TGTGCCAGCAGTTTAGGCGCAGGGAGGTGGGAAAAACTGTTTTTT
>TRBV15|NA|14|NA|TRBJ2-3
CATSRGGESDTQYF
TGTGCCACCAGCAGAGGGGGTGAATCAGATACGCAGTATTTT
>TRBV5-1|TRBD1|18|few|TRBJ2-2
CASSSNKRDSSNTGELFF
TGCGCCAGCAGCTCAAACAAACGGGACAGCTCGAACACCGGGGAGCTGTTTTTT
>TRBV12-5|NA|12|NA|TRBJ2-5
CASGPRVETQYF
TGTGCTAGTGGACCCAGGGTAGAGACCCAGTACTTC
>TRBV7-3|NA|15|NA|TRBJ2-1
CASSPRGGANNEQFF
TGTGCCAGCAGCCCGAGGGGCGGGGCAAACAATGAGCAGTTCTTC